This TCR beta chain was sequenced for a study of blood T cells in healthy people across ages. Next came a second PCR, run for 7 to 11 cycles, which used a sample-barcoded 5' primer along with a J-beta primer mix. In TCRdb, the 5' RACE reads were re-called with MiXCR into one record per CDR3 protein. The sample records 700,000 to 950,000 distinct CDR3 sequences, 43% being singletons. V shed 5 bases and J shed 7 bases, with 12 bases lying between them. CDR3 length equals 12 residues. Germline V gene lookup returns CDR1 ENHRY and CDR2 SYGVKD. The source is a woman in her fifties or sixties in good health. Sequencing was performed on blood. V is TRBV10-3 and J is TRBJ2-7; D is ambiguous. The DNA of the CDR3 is TGTGCCATCAGTAGCCTGGTCAATGAGCAGTACTTC. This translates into CAISSLVNEQYF.